The TCR beta chain under discussion was sequenced for a study of blood T cell repertoires in COVID-19. The ends were cut back, 6 bases at V and 5 bases at J, with 13 bases in the middle. Looked up from germline, CDR1 is MGHRA and CDR2 is YSYEKL. The CDR3 length is 13 residues. Assay used: immunoSEQ multiplex PCR; TCRdb lists only in-frame clones, some missing. Found here are fewer than 25,000 clones, more than 75% of them singletons; the top ten hold 11%. The J gene is TRBJ2-5, the V gene TRBV4-1, with D perhaps TRBD2 (5 bases). This clonotype was obtained from a human donor in a cohort sampled during active COVID-19. The source material was peripheral blood. In nucleotides, the CDR3 is TGCGCCAGCAGTAGACCGGGAAGGGAGACCCAGTACTTC. Its translation: CASSRPGRETQYF.